This passage covers 14 T cell receptor beta chains from one sample sequenced in a study of cytomegalovirus exposure and HLA in healthy donors. Use of 60 Vbeta and 13 Jbeta primers characterized the PCR. Data came from immunoSEQ multiplex PCR; TCRdb stores just in-frame clones and leaves some out. The table records 180,000 or so clones, about 80% of them present only once. Input material: PBMCs. The receptors were sampled from a woman aged 25-40 years in good health and CMV-seronegative.

The chain employs TRBV6-5 and TRBJ1-1; D gene uncertain. V lost 1 base, J lost 6 bases, and 9 bases lay in between. The CDR3 has 13 residues. Germline CDR1 and CDR2: MNHEY and SVGAGI. CDR3 DNA: TGTGCCAGCAGTTACTATCCGGGAGCTGAAGCTTTCTTT. It is translated as CASSYYPGAEAFF.

The chain uses TRBV7-2 and TRBJ1-4; D ambiguous. CDR1 and CDR2 from the germline V gene are SGHTA and FQGNSA. The CDR3 consists of 14 residues. V was clipped by 6 bases and J by 12 bases, with 20 bases between them. CDR3 residues: CASSMAAVRKELFF. The CDR3, as DNA: TGTGCCAGCAGTATGGCGGCCGTAAGAAAAGAACTGTTTTTT.

The chain has TRBV15 and TRBJ2-2; 7 bases map to TRBD1. After removal of 5 bases from V and 3 bases from J, the junction contained 9 bases not matched to a gene. Germline CDR1 reads LNHNV; CDR2 reads YYDKDF (reference sequence). CDR3 length: 16 amino acids. The CDR3 spells CATSETTGLDTGELFF. The CDR3 DNA reads as TGTGCCACCAGCGAGACGACAGGGTTAGACACCGGGGAGCTGTTTTTT.

The CDR3 is CASRLGSQFNEKLFF. Written as DNA, the CDR3 is TGTGCAAGTCGCTTAGGGTCACAGTTTAATGAAAAACTGTTTTTT. The chain recombines TRBV12-2 with TRBJ1-4; the table names TRBD1, a call not compared with the DNA. TRBV12-2 represents a pseudogene. The CDR3 has 15 residues.

This clone has more than one count but fewer than ten. This chain connects TRBV10-1 to TRBJ2-7, with 7 bases aligning to TRBD2. This CDR3 comprises 16 residues. Per germline, CDR1 WNHNN and CDR2 SYGVQD (reference sequence). Trimming at V came to 3 bases and at J to 4 bases, leaving 12 bases not matched to a gene. CDR3 region: CASSDSSRGGLYEQYF. The CDR3 nucleotides read TGCGCCAGCAGTGACTCCAGTAGGGGAGGGCTTTACGAGCAGTACTTC.

This rearrangement joins TRBV7-8 to TRBJ2-7; TRBD1 matches at 8 bases. The J segment lost 1 base and the V segment lost 2 bases, leaving 16 bases of the junction unmatched. Germline CDR1 is SGHVS and CDR2 is FQNEAQ. This CDR3 region has 19 residues. The CDR3 loop is CASSLLLQGAQPLSYEQYF. The CDR3 DNA sequence: TGTGCCAGCAGCTTACTACTTCAGGGGGCCCAGCCCTTATCCTACGAGCAGTACTTC.

This clone showed up just once. The V gene is TRBV5-1, the J gene TRBJ1-4; a possible D gene is TRBD1 (6 bases). This CDR3 contains 15 residues. With 4 bases removed from V and 0 bases from J, the gap between germline ends came to 10 bases. The germline V gene encodes CDR1 SGHRS and CDR2 YFSETQ. CDR3 DNA: TGCGCCAGCAGCCCGGACAGTTCAACTAATGAAAAACTGTTTTTT. Protein: CASSPDSSTNEKLFF.

The chain couples TRBV5-4 to TRBJ1-5; D is unresolved. The V gene's germline CDR1 is SGHNT and CDR2 YYREEE (reference sequence). This CDR3 region has 13 residues. With 0 bases removed from V and 5 bases from J, the gap between germline ends came to 6 bases. CDR3 nucleotides: TGTGCCAGCAGCTTGGACGGAGATCAGCCCCAGCATTTT. Translated, it gives CASSLDGDQPQHF.

The CDR3 protein is CASSLAGVLQPQHF. For the CDR3, the DNA is TGTGCCAGCAGCTTGGCAGGGGTTCTTCAGCCCCAGCATTTT. The rearrangement uses TRBV5-6 and TRBJ1-5; D might be TRBD1 (6 bases). Germline V gene data show CDR1 as SGHDT and CDR2 as YYEEEE. Trimming stripped 0 bases from V and 6 bases from J, with 10 bases between. This CDR3 comprises 14 residues.

This clone appeared a single time. At one boundary the junction diverges from the germline segment, which might be a read error. The rearrangement uses TRBV7-2 and TRBJ1-2, with D perhaps TRBD1 (5 bases). CDR1 is SGHTA, CDR2 FQGNSA, per germline. The CDR3 spans 16 residues. In DNA form, the CDR3 reads TGTGCCAACAGCCCCCGCGGTGGGGCTCCGGCGGGGGGCTACACCTTC. Translating it yields CANSPRGGAPAGGYTF.

This sequence joins TRBV4-3 and TRBJ1-2, with unresolved D. Germline V lookup: CDR1 LGHNA, CDR2 YSLEER. V was cut by 4 bases and J by 8 bases, with 20 bases left in between. CDR3 size: 15 residues. The CDR3 protein is CASSPLIGVPLGYTF. The CDR3 DNA is TGCGCCAGCAGCCCCCTTATCGGAGTCCCCCTGGGCTACACCTTC.

The V and J genes are TRBV9 and TRBJ1-2, with D unresolved. Germline V gene sequence: CDR1 SGDLS, CDR2 YYNGEE. The V and J ends lost 3 bases and 4 bases respectively, with 13 bases between them. The CDR3 is made up of 14 amino acids. CDR3 nucleotides: TGTGCCAGCAGCGAAGGCAGGCGAAGCTATGGCTACACCTTC. This sequence encodes CASSEGRRSYGYTF. Using reference TRBV9 and TRBJ1-2 for the parts outside the CDR3, the full variable domain is DSGVTQTPKHLITATGQRVTLRCSPRSGDLSVYWYQQSLDQGLQFLIQYYNGEERAKGNILERFSAQQFPDLHSELNLSSLELGDSALYFCASSEGRRSYGYTFGSGTRLTVV.

The V call is TRBV6-1, the J call TRBJ2-3; 10 nucleotides agree with TRBD2. Germline loops: CDR1 MNHNS, CDR2 SASEGT. The CDR3 covers 17 residues. The trim removed 4 bases at V and 0 bases at J, leaving 7 bases unmatched. The CDR3 sequence is CASSATSGAYSTDTQYF. The CDR3 DNA follows: TGTGCCAGCAGTGCAACTAGCGGGGCTTATAGCACAGATACGCAGTATTTT.

The rearrangement joins TRBV7-8 to TRBJ1-2; TRBD1 might be the D (6 bases). The germline V gene has CDR1 SGHVS and CDR2 FQNEAQ. The CDR3 loop spans 13 amino acids. V shed 3 bases and J shed 8 bases, with 13 bases lying between them. The chain's CDR3 is CASSFRQAWGYTF. The CDR3 region has the DNA TGTGCCAGCAGCTTTCGACAGGCTTGGGGCTACACCTTC.